The rows below give T cell receptor beta chains drawn from one sample of a study of T cells after yellow fever vaccination. TCRdb fed the 5' RACE reads into MiXCR, producing one record per CDR3 protein. The repertoire consists of approximately 600,000 distinct CDR3 sequences, with approximately 13% occurring once and the leading ten covering about 16%. This material consisted of PBMCs, taken on the day of the yellow fever booster vaccination. These receptor sequences come from a man aged 25 to 40 who received the YFV17D yellow fever vaccine. Both conserved end residues are part of each CDR3. Each record gives: V gene, CDR3 length, D gene, J gene, clone size, CDR3 protein, CDR3 DNA. D genes are given only for firm matches. Not all rows give a size; the values are once, few, many and, for expanded clones, a class.

TRBV5-4	16	-	TRBJ2-7	few	CASSGHPRDSPYEQYF	TGTGCCAGCAGCGGACACCCCCGGGACTCCCCCTACGAGCAGTACTTC
TRBV3-1	15	-	TRBJ2-3	-	CASSERYGTGDTQYF	TGTGCCAGCAGCGAAAGGTACGGGACTGGAGATACGCAGTATTTT
TRBV19	15	-	TRBJ2-7	-	CASSLSPGHADEQYF	TGTGCCAGTAGTCTCTCGCCGGGACATGCGGACGAGCAGTACTTC
TRBV5-5	16	TRBD2	TRBJ2-1	few	CASNPGLAPAYNEQFF	TGTGCCAGCAACCCGGGACTAGCTCCCGCCTACAATGAGCAGTTCTTC
TRBV7-8	16	TRBD2	TRBJ2-2	-	CASSPQGGRVPGELFF	TGTGCCAGCAGCCCCCAAGGCGGGAGAGTCCCCGGGGAGCTGTTTTTT
TRBV7-8	16	TRBD2	TRBJ2-1	few	CASSYSGASSYNEQFF	TGTGCCAGCAGCTACAGCGGGGCTAGCTCCTACAATGAGCAGTTCTTC
TRBV7-2	13	-	TRBJ1-1	few	CASSLFSGTEAFF	TGTGCCAGCAGCCTCTTTTCGGGGACTGAAGCTTTCTTT
TRBV6-1	14	-	TRBJ2-5	-	CATRDGGSQETQYF	TGTGCCACACGCGACGGGGGTAGCCAAGAGACCCAGTACTTC
TRBV5-5	17	TRBD1	TRBJ2-2	-	CASSLGGTAPNTGELFF	TGTGCCAGCAGCTTGGGAGGGACAGCTCCGAACACCGGGGAGCTGTTTTTT
TRBV6-5	14	TRBD2	TRBJ2-7	few	CASIKGLGSYEQYF	TGTGCCAGCATTAAGGGACTAGGTTCCTACGAGCAGTACTTC
TRBV12-3/TRBV12-4	16	TRBD1	TRBJ2-2	-	CASRGGQGRNTGELFF	TGTGCCAGCAGGGGGGGACAGGGGAGAAACACCGGGGAGCTGTTTTTT
TRBV4-2	14	-	TRBJ2-7	-	CASSQAGQGVEQYF	TGTGCCAGCAGCCAAGCCGGGCAGGGTGTCGAGCAGTACTTC
TRBV28	16	TRBD1	TRBJ2-1	few	CASSFVWGPSGGEQFF	TGTGCCAGCAGTTTTGTCTGGGGCCCCTCAGGGGGTGAGCAGTTCTTC
TRBV12-3/TRBV12-4	13	-	TRBJ2-5	-	CASTPTLAETQYF	TGTGCCAGCACCCCGACTCTCGCAGAGACCCAGTACTTC
TRBV20-1	13	-	TRBJ2-1	few	CSAKDARLNEQFF	TGCAGTGCTAAGGACGCCCGCCTCAATGAGCAGTTCTTC
TRBV5-1	12	-	TRBJ2-1	many	CASSLSGPEQFF	TGCGCCAGCAGCTTGTCAGGTCCCGAGCAGTTCTTC
TRBV11-1	20	-	TRBJ2-1	few	CASSPLGQGVLAGPYNEQFF	TGTGCCAGCAGCCCCCTCGGACAGGGGGTACTAGCGGGGCCCTACAATGAGCAGTTCTTC
TRBV18	14	TRBD1	TRBJ2-7	-	CASSPWQGVEEQYF	TGTGCCAGCTCACCTTGGCAGGGGGTTGAAGAGCAGTACTTC
TRBV28	12	-	TRBJ1-1	-	CASSTPHTEAFF	TGTGCCAGCAGTACCCCCCACACTGAAGCTTTCTTT
TRBV4-3	17	-	TRBJ2-3	-	CASSQEGLGTGPDTQYF	TGCGCCAGCAGCCAAGAGGGACTAGGGACAGGGCCAGATACGCAGTATTTT
TRBV6-1	14	TRBD1	TRBJ2-7	many	CASRLTGASYEQYF	TGTGCCAGCAGGCTGACAGGGGCCTCCTACGAGCAGTACTTC
TRBV5-1	16	-	TRBJ2-7	many	CASSLAGLQRSYEQYF	TGCGCCAGCAGCTTGGCGGGACTCCAGCGGTCCTACGAGCAGTACTTC
TRBV20-1	12	-	TRBJ2-2	-	CSAGGYTGELFF	TGCAGTGCTGGCGGGTACACCGGGGAGCTGTTTTTT
TRBV5-5	13	-	TRBJ1-1	many	CASSSGWGTEAFF	TGTGCCAGCAGCTCCGGGTGGGGGACTGAAGCTTTCTTT
TRBV13	13	-	TRBJ2-1	-	CASSLNAGNEQFF	TGTGCCAGCAGCCTAAACGCGGGCAATGAGCAGTTCTTC
TRBV7-9	14	-	TRBJ2-7	-	CASSLPGSGNEQYF	TGTGCCAGCAGCTTACCAGGTTCCGGGAACGAGCAGTACTTC
TRBV25-1	18	TRBD1	TRBJ2-7	-	CASSDEWVGTDFFYEQYF	TGTGCCAGCAGTGATGAGTGGGTCGGGACAGATTTCTTCTACGAGCAGTACTTC
TRBV21-1	10	-	TRBJ2-7	-	CASSEGPPYF	TGTGCCAGCAGCGAGGGACCTCCGTACTTC
TRBV20-1	13	-	TRBJ1-1	-	CSARDLLAGEAFF	TGCAGTGCTAGAGATTTGCTCGCAGGTGAAGCTTTCTTT
TRBV7-3	17	-	TRBJ2-1	few	CASSPRRSGRSYNEQFF	TGTGCCAGCAGCCCCCGTCGGTCCGGGAGATCCTACAATGAGCAGTTCTTC
TRBV11-1	14	TRBD1	TRBJ2-3	many	CASSSRGTTDTQYF	TGTGCCAGCAGCTCCAGGGGGACAACAGATACGCAGTATTTT
TRBV29-1	12	-	TRBJ2-3	-	CSVVRRSDTQYF	TGCAGCGTTGTGAGGCGGTCAGATACGCAGTATTTT
TRBV29-1	14	TRBD1	TRBJ2-4	few	CSVEDQTGRPIQYF	TGCAGCGTTGAAGATCAGACAGGGCGGCCCATTCAGTACTTC
TRBV14	21	TRBD1	TRBJ2-1	few	CASSQGEPGQLNPLRYNEQFF	TGTGCCAGCAGCCAAGGGGAACCGGGACAGTTAAATCCTTTACGGTACAATGAGCAGTTCTTC
TRBV7-3	13	-	TRBJ2-1	few	CASSRGRSNEQFF	TGTGCCAGCAGCCGGGGACGGAGCAATGAGCAGTTCTTC
TRBV7-7	14	-	TRBJ2-5	many	CASSPTGWEETQYF	TGTGCCAGCAGCCCGACAGGTTGGGAAGAGACCCAGTACTTC
TRBV7-2	13	-	TRBJ2-6	few	CASISVGANVLTF	TGTGCCAGCATCTCGGTTGGGGCCAACGTCCTGACTTTC
TRBV7-9	14	-	TRBJ2-5	-	CASTNSRGWETQYF	TGTGCCAGCACAAACAGTCGAGGGTGGGAGACCCAGTACTTC
TRBV29-1	14	-	TRBJ2-3	few	CSVAKRLATDTQYF	TGCAGCGTTGCAAAGCGTTTAGCAACAGATACGCAGTATTTT
TRBV7-8	14	-	TRBJ2-1	many	CASTPRGYYNEQFF	TGTGCCAGCACCCCACGGGGGTATTACAATGAGCAGTTCTTC
TRBV12-3/TRBV12-4	13	-	TRBJ2-7	-	CASSLGVPYEQYF	TGTGCCAGCAGTTTAGGGGTCCCCTACGAGCAGTACTTC
TRBV11-3	16	-	TRBJ2-7	-	CASSINSGTGTYEQYF	TGTGCCAGCAGCATCAACTCCGGGACTGGAACCTACGAGCAGTACTTC
TRBV2	11	-	TRBJ2-1	-	CASSGLHEQFF	TGTGCCAGCAGTGGACTACATGAGCAGTTCTTC
TRBV5-1	16	TRBD2	TRBJ2-3	-	CASSLNVAGGLDTQYF	TGCGCCAGCAGCTTGAATGTAGCGGGAGGTCTAGATACGCAGTATTTT
TRBV2	14	TRBD1	TRBJ1-4	-	CASSEGTGEEKLFF	TGTGCCAGCAGTGAAGGGACAGGGGAGGAAAAACTGTTTTTT
TRBV18	13	-	TRBJ2-2	few	CASSLDLTGELFF	TGTGCCAGCTCACTCGATCTGACCGGGGAGCTGTTTTTT
TRBV28	12	-	TRBJ2-4	few	CASGHGKNIQYF	TGTGCCAGCGGGCACGGGAAAAACATTCAGTACTTC
TRBV12-3/TRBV12-4	14	-	TRBJ2-1	many	CASSLLDRYNEQFF	TGTGCCAGCAGTCTATTAGACAGGTACAATGAGCAGTTCTTC
TRBV12-3/TRBV12-4	16	-	TRBJ2-5	-	CASRSSARAVQETQYF	TGTGCCAGCAGATCCTCGGCCCGGGCCGTCCAAGAGACCCAGTACTTC
TRBV10-3	15	TRBD1	TRBJ2-5	few	CAIRGTGGVEETQYF	TGTGCCATCAGGGGGACAGGGGGCGTAGAAGAGACCCAGTACTTC
TRBV7-9	12	-	TRBJ1-4	-	CASSLINEKLFF	TGTGCCAGCAGCTTAATTAATGAAAAACTGTTTTTT
TRBV19	18	TRBD2	TRBJ2-1	-	CASSIGLARVAWDNEQFF	TGTGCCAGTAGTATAGGACTAGCCCGAGTAGCTTGGGACAATGAGCAGTTCTTC
TRBV19	15	TRBD1	TRBJ2-1	-	CASGETGMRTNEQFF	TGTGCCAGTGGAGAGACAGGGATGAGAACCAATGAGCAGTTCTTC
TRBV28	11	-	TRBJ2-7	-	CASRGRDEQYF	TGTGCCAGCAGGGGTAGGGACGAGCAGTACTTC
TRBV18	14	-	TRBJ1-4	few	CASYTGGSLGKLFF	TGTGCCAGCTATACGGGAGGGTCGCTTGGAAAACTGTTTTTT
TRBV5-1	15	TRBD2	TRBJ2-5	few	CASSQPTSGEETQYF	TGCGCCAGCAGCCAACCGACTAGCGGAGAAGAGACCCAGTACTTC
TRBV6-2/TRBV6-3	14	-	TRBJ2-1	few	CASRVLGSRHEQFF	TGTGCCAGCAGAGTTCTGGGGAGCCGACATGAGCAGTTCTTC